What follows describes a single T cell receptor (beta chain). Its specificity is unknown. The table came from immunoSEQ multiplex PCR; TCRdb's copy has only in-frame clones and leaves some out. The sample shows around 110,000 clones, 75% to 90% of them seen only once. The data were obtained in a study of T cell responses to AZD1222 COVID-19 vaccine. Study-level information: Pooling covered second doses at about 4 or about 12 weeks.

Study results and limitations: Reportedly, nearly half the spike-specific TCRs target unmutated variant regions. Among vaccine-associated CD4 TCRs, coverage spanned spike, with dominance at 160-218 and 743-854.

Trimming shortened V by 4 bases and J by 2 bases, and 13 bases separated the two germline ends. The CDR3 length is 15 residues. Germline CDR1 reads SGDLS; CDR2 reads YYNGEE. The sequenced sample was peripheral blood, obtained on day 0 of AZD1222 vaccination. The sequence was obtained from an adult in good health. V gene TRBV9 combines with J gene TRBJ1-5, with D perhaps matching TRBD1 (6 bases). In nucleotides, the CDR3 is TGTGCCAGCAGCCCGACGCCAGGGGGCAATCAGCCCCAGCATTTT. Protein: CASSPTPGGNQPQHF.